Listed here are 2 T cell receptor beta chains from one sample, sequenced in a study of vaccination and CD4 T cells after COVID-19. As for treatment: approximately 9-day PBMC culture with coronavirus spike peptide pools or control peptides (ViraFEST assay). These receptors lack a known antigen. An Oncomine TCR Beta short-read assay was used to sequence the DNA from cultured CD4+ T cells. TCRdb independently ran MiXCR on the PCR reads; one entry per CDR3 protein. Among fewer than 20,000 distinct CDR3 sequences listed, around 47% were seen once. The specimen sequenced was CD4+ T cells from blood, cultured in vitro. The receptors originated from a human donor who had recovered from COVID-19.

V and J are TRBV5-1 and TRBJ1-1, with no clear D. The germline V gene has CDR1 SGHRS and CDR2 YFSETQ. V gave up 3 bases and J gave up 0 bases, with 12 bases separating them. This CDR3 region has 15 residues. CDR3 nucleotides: TGCGCCAGCAGCTGGGCCTGGGAGGTGAACACTGAAGCTTTCTTT. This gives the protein CASSWAWEVNTEAFF.

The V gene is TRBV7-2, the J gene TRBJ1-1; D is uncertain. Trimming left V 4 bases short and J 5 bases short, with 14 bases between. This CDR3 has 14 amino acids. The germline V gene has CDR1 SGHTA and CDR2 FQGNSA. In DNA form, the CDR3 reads TGTGCCAGCAGCTCGACAAGGAGTAGTACTGAAGCTTTCTTT. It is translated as CASSSTRSSTEAFF.